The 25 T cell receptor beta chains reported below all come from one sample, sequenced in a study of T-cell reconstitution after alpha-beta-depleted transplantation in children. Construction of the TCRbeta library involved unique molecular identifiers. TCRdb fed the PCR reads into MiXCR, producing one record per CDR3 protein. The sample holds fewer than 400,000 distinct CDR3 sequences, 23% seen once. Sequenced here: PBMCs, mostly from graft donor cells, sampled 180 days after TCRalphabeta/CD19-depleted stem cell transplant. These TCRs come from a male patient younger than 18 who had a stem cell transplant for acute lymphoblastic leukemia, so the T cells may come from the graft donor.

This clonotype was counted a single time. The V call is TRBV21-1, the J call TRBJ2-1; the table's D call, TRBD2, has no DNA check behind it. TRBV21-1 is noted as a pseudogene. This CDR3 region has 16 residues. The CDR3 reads CASSKAGGRRYNEQFF. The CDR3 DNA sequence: TGTGCCAGCAGCAAAGCGGGCGGGAGAAGGTACAATGAGCAGTTCTTC.

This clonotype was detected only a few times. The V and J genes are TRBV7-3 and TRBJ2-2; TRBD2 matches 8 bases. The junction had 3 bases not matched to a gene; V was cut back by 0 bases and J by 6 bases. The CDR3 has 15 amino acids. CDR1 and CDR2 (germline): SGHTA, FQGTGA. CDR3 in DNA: TGTGCCAGCAGCTTAACTAGCGGGATGGCCGGGGAGCTGTTTTTT. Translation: CASSLTSGMAGELFF.

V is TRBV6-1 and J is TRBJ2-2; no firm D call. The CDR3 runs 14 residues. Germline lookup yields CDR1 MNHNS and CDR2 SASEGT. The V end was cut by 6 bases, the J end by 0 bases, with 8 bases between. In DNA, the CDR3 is TGTGCCAGCAGGCCCGTCGCGAACACCGGGGAGCTGTTTTTT. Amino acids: CASRPVANTGELFF.

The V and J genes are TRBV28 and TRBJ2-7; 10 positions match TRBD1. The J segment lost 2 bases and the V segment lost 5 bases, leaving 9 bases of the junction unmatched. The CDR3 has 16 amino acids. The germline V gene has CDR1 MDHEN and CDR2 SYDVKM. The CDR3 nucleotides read TGTGCCAGCAGTCCTCCCGGGACAGGGGCTGCCTACGAGCAGTACTTC. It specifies CASSPPGTGAAYEQYF.

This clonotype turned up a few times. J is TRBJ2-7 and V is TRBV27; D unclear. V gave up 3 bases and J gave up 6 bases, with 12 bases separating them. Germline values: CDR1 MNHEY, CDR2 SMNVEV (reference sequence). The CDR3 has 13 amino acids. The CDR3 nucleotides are TGTGCCAGCAGTTTCTCTCCCTTGGGCGAGCAGTACTTC. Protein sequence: CASSFSPLGEQYF.

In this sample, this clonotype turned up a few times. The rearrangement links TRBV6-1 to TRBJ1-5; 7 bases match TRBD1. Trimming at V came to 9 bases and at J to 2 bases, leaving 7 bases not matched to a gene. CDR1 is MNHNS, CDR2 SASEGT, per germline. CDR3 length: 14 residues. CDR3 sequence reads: CASQGTVGNQPQHF. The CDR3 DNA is TGTGCCAGTCAAGGGACAGTAGGCAATCAGCCCCAGCATTTT.

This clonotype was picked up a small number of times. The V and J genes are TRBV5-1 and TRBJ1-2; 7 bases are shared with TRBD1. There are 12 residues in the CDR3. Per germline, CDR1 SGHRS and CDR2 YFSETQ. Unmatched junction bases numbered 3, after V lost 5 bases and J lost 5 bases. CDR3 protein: CASSWDRYGYTF. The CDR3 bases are TGCGCCAGCAGTTGGGACAGATATGGCTACACCTTC.

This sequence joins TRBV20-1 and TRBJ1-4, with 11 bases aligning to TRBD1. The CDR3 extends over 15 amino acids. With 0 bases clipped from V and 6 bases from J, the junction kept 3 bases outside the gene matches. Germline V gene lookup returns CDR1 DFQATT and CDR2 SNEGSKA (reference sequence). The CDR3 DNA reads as TGCAGTGCTAGAGATGCGGGACAGGGGGATGAAAAACTGTTTTTT. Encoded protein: CSARDAGQGDEKLFF.

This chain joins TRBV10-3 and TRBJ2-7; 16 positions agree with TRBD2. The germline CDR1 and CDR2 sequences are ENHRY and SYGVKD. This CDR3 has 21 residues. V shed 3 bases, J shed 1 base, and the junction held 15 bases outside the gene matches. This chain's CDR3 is CAISDGVTSGLAGGESYEQYF. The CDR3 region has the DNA TGTGCCATCAGTGACGGAGTGACTTCGGGACTAGCGGGAGGGGAATCCTACGAGCAGTACTTC.

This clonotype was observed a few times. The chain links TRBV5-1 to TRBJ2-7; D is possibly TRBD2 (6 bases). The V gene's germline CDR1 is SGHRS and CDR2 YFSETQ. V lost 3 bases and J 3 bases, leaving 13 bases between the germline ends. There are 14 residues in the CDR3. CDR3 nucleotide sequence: TGCGCCAGCAGCTCTGAGATCGGGGGCTACGAGCAGTACTTC. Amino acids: CASSSEIGGYEQYF. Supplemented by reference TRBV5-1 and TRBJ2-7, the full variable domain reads KAGVTQTPRYLIKTRGQQVTLSCSPISGHRSVSWYQQTPGQGLQFLFEYFSETQRNKGNFPGRFSGRQFSNSRSEMNVSTLELGDSALYLCASSSEIGGYEQYFGPGTRLTVT.

The CDR3 is CSARDIRKTSGRASHEQYF. As DNA, the CDR3 is TGCAGTGCTAGAGATATTCGGAAAACTAGCGGGAGGGCCTCGCACGAGCAGTACTTC. The gene calls are TRBV20-1 and TRBJ2-7; 13 positions match TRBD2. J was trimmed by 5 bases and V by 0 bases; bases with no gene match: 16. Germline CDR1 DFQATT, CDR2 SNEGSKA (reference sequence). CDR3 length: 19 amino acids.

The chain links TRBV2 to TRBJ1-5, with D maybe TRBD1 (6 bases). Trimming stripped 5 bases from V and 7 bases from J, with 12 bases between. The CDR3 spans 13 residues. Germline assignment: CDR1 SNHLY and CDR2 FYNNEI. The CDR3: CASSMEGGQPQHF. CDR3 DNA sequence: TGTGCCAGCAGTATGGAGGGGGGACAGCCCCAGCATTTT.

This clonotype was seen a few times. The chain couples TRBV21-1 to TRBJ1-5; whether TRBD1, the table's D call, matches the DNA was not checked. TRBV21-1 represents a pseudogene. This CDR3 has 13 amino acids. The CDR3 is CACAGGAYQPQHF. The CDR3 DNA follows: TGTGCCTGCGCAGGGGGCGCTTATCAGCCCCAGCATTTT.

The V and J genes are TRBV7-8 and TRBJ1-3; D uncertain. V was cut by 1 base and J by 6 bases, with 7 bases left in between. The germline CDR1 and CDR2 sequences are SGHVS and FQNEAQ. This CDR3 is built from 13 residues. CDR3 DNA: TGTGCCAGCAGCTTAGTTTTTTTAAACACCATATATTTT. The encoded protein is CASSLVFLNTIYF.

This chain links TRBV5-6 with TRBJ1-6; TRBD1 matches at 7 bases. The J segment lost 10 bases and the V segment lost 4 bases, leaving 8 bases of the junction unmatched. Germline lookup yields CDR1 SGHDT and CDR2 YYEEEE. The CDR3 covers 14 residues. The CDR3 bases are TGTGCCAGCAGCCGGGACAGTTCGGTATCACCCCTCCACTTT. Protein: CASSRDSSVSPLHF.

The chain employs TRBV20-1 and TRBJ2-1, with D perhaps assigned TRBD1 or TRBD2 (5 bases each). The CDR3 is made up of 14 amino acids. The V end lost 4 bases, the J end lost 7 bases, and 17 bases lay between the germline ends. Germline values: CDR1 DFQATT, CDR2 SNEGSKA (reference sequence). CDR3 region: CSAISLGDDNEQFF. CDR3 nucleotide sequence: TGCAGTGCTATCAGCTTAGGGGACGATAATGAGCAGTTCTTC.

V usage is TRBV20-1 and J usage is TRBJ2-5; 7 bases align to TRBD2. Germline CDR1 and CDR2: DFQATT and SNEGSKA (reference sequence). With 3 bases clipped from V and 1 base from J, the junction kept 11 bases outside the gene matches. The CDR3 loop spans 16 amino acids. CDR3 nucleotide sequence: TGCAGTGCTAGTAGGCTAGGTTCTAGCGGCCAAGAGACCCAGTACTTC. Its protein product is CSASRLGSSGQETQYF.

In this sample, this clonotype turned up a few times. The CDR3 nucleotides read TGCGCCAGCAGCCGGGGCAGGAGCTCCTACGAGCAGTACTTC. Protein product: CASSRGRSSYEQYF. V gene TRBV4-1 combines with J gene TRBJ2-7, with D possibly being TRBD1 (5 bases). The V and J ends lost 4 bases and 0 bases respectively, with 10 bases between them. The length of the CDR3 is 14 residues. Germline loops: CDR1 MGHRA, CDR2 YSYEKL.

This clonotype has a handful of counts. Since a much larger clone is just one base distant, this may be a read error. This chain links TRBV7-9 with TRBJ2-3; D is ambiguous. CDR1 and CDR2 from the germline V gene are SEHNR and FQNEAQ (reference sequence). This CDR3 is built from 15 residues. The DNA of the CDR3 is TGTGCCAGCGGCTTAGTCGGTCGAAAGGGTATTACGCAGTATTTT. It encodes CASGLVGRKGITQYF.

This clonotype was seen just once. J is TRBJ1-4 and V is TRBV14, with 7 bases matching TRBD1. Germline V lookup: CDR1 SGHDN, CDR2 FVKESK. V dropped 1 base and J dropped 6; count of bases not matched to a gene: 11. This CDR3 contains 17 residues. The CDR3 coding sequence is TGTGCCAGCAGCCAAGTATTACAGGGGCGCGCAGATGAAAAACTGTTTTTT. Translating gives CASSQVLQGRADEKLFF. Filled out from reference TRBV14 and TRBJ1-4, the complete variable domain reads EAGVTQFPSHSVIEKGQTVTLRCDPISGHDNLYWYRRVMGKEIKFLLHFVKESKQDESGMPNNRFLAERTGGTYSTLKVQPAELEDSGVYFCASSQVLQGRADEKLFFGSGTQLSVL.

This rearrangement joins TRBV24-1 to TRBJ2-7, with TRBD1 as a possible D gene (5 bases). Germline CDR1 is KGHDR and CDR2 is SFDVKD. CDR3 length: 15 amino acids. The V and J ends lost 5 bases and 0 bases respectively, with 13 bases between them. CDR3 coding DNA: TGTGCCACCAGTGTCGGACAAGGTAGCTCCTACGAGCAGTACTTC. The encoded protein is CATSVGQGSSYEQYF.

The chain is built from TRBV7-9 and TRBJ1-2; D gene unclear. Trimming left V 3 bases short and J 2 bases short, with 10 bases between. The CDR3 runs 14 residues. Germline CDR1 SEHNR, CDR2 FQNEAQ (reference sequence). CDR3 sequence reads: CASSFGEANYGYTF. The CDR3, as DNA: TGTGCCAGCAGCTTCGGGGAGGCAAACTATGGCTACACCTTC.

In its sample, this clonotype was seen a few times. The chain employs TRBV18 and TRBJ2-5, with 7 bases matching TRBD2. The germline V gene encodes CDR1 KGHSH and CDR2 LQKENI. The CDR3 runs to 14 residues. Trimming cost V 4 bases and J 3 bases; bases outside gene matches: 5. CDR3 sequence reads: CASSRVLAEETQYF. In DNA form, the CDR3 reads TGTGCCAGCTCACGGGTCCTAGCGGAAGAGACCCAGTACTTC.

The CDR3 protein is CASSQEGAGANVLTF. The DNA for the CDR3 is TGCGCCAGCAGCCAAGAGGGTGCTGGGGCCAACGTCCTGACTTTC. The gene calls are TRBV4-1 and TRBJ2-6; unclear D gene. The CDR3 is 15 residues long. V was shortened by 0 bases and J by 2 bases, with 5 bases between the two germline ends. Germline CDR1 reads MGHRA; CDR2 reads YSYEKL.

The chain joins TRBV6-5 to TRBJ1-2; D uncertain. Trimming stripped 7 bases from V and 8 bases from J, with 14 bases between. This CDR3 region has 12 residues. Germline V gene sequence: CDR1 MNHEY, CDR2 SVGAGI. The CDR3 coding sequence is TGTGCCAGCACCCGGCCCGGGAGGGGCTACACCTTC. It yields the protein CASTRPGRGYTF.